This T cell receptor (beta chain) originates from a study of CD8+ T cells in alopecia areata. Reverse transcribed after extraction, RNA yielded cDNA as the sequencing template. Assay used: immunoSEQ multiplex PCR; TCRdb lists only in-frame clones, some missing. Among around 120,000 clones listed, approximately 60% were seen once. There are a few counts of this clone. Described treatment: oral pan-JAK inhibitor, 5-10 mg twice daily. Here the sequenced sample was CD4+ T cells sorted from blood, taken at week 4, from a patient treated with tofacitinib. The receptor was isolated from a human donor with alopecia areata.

The CDR3 spells CASSLEVGTENTGELFF. The CDR3 DNA is TGTGCCAGCAGCTTGGAAGTAGGGACAGAGAACACCGGGGAGCTGTTTTTT. V is TRBV5-6 and J is TRBJ2-2, with 7 bases lining up with TRBD1. CDR1 and CDR2 (germline): SGHDT, YYEEEE. The CDR3 has 17 residues. Trimming removed 0 bases from V and 1 base from J; junction bases left unmatched: 6.